Following are 8 T cell receptor beta chains from one sample sequenced in a study of blood T cell repertoires in COVID-19. Sequencing used immunoSEQ multiplex PCR; TCRdb keeps in-frame clones, though not all of them. The sample consists of approximately 30,000 clones, around nine tenths of them appearing once. The sample comprised peripheral blood. The receptor source for this set is a woman of 80 years or more with active or convalescent COVID-19.

J is TRBJ1-2 and V is TRBV3-1 (or the pseudogene TRBV3-2); TRBD1 agrees at 10 bases. The CDR3 loop spans 13 amino acids. J lost 4 bases, V lost 8 bases, and 4 bases had no gene match. CDR1 is LGHDT and CDR2 is YNNKEL in the germline V gene (reference sequence). This chain's CDR3 is CASGGTGVYGYTF. For the CDR3, the DNA is TGTGCCAGCGGAGGGACAGGGGTCTATGGCTACACCTTC.

This chain uses TRBV6-5 with TRBJ2-7; D may be TRBD1 (6 bases). Germline V lookup: CDR1 MNHEY, CDR2 SVGAGI. This CDR3 spans 12 amino acids. V lost 6 bases, J lost 3 bases, and 9 bases lay in between. The CDR3 region has the DNA TGTGCCAGCAGGGACAGCAACTACGAGCAGTACTTC. Encoded protein: CASRDSNYEQYF.

This clone has just a few counts. V and J are TRBV21-1 and TRBJ1-4. TRBV21-1 is flagged as a pseudogene. The CDR3 has 12 residues. The CDR3 coding sequence is TGTGCCAGCAGCAAAAACGAAGCTAAACTGTTTTTT. It encodes CASSKNEAKLFF.

This chain links TRBV3-1 (or the pseudogene TRBV3-2) with TRBJ1-2, with 7 bases identical to TRBD1. Germline CDR1 LGHDT, CDR2 YNNKEL (reference sequence). J was trimmed by 4 bases and V by 0 bases; bases with no gene match: 2. This CDR3 has 14 residues. CDR3 protein: CASSQDTGVYGYTF. The CDR3, as DNA: TGTGCCAGCAGCCAAGATACAGGGGTCTATGGCTACACCTTC.

The CDR3 reads CASSLALWGLDNEQFF. For the CDR3, the DNA is TGTGCCAGCAGCTTGGCTTTATGGGGGCTCGACAATGAGCAGTTCTTC. The chain couples TRBV5-8 to TRBJ2-1, with D maybe TRBD1 (6 bases). V was cut by 0 bases and J by 5 bases, with 15 bases left in between. The CDR3 loop spans 16 amino acids. CDR1 is SGHTS, CDR2 YDEGEE, per germline.

This clone was seen only once. The chain has TRBV29-1 and TRBJ1-2; a weak D match, TRBD1 (5 bases). Germline CDR1 is SQVTM and CDR2 is ANQGSEA. The CDR3 length is 13 residues. Trimming took 4 bases from V and 4 from J, leaving 13 bases between them. CDR3 sequence: CSVAATASYGYTF. In DNA form, the CDR3 reads TGCAGCGTTGCAGCGACAGCTTCCTATGGCTACACCTTC.

V is TRBV9 and J is TRBJ1-6; 9 positions match TRBD1. V dropped 4 bases and J dropped 8; count of bases not matched to a gene: 4. Germline assignment: CDR1 SGDLS and CDR2 YYNGEE. This CDR3 is built from 14 residues. Here the CDR3 DNA reads TGTGCCAGCAGCCCCCGGGACAGGGATTCACCCCTCCACTTT. This gives the protein CASSPRDRDSPLHF.

This chain connects TRBV6-1 to TRBJ2-2; TRBD2 matches at 13 bases. Germline trimming cut 2 bases from V and 2 bases from J; bases unmatched to any gene: 2. Per the germline V gene, CDR1 is MNHNS and CDR2 is SASEGT. The CDR3 has 17 residues. In nucleotides, the CDR3 is TGTGCCAGCAGTGAAACTAGCGGGGGGGTAAACACCGGGGAGCTGTTTTTT. Translating it yields CASSETSGGVNTGELFF.